This T cell receptor beta chain is drawn from a study of blood T cell repertoires in COVID-19 (dated by TCRdb to the early 2020s). Describing the broader study: Recovered participants in ImmuneRACE Cohort 3 were defined by two consecutive negative NP/OP PCR tests, clearance by a healthcare professional, or resolution of symptoms. Samples covering the acute and convalescent phases of COVID-19 were provided by collaborators in the United States, Italy and Spain. The material from the prospective study consisted of cDNA or gDNA derived from T cells, B-cell-depleted T cells, or PBMCs. Subjects who had been exposed to COVID-19, were actively infected with it, or had recovered from it provided the deeply sampled blood TCRbeta repertoires that made up the dataset. A freely available public database, intended as a resource for researchers studying the immune response to SARS-CoV-2, is where the repertoires were released. Samples came from the ongoing ImmuneRACE study (first 160 participants) plus 1,254 subjects from 6 global collaborators. A de-identified subject ID, COVID-19 status, age in years and sex were almost always included in the sample metadata. Where HLA class I and class II types were available, the types were taken from metadata supplied by the sample provider, not from assay-based typing.

Participants in the prospective study were aged about 18 to 95 years, lived in more than 20 United States geographic areas, and enrolled through a virtual design. In the prospective study, cohorts were assigned on the basis of participant-reported clinical history obtained from a screening survey and a study questionnaire. Mobile phlebotomists in the prospective study collected whole blood, serum and a nasopharyngeal or oropharyngeal swab from every participant. Participants in the prospective study had the option to provide additional blood draws and questionnaires over a roughly 2-month period. Prospective study blood samples were shipped either frozen or at room temperature before DNA extraction. Overall study results and their limits: The quantity of clinical and demographic metadata differed by source and by participant and was supplied without curation.

TCRbeta CDR3 regions were amplified from genomic DNA by means of the immunoSEQ Assay, a bias-controlled multiplex PCR. As for the authors' bioinformatics: Within the assay, amplification of reference gene primers was used to estimate how many nucleated cells each sample contained. Sequence reads were collapsed and filtered to measure the absolute abundance of every unique TCRbeta CDR3 rearrangement. For each sample, productive Simpson clonality was calculated as the square root of Simpson's diversity index across productive rearrangements. Held by TCRdb, this immuneACCESS table contains in-frame sequences only and omits some clones. Under half of the omission traces to an unresolved V gene where checked; the cause of the rest is unknown. V, J and clone size were drawn from that table, and D and trimming were deduced from the DNA. Across this sample there are about 270,000 clones, with around nine tenths seen only once. The ten top clones hold 2% to 2.5% of the sample.

The CDR3 goes from the cysteine to the phenylalanine over 14 residues. The entry retains the CDR3 DNA only, 42 bases that are in frame from base 1. V is trimmed back by 2 bases and J by 4 bases, and the junction contains 5 bases that no gene match accounts for. The germline V gene supplies CDR1 SGDLS and CDR2 YYNGEE. Details on this clone: This clone's antigen is unknown. Per-base qualities were not stored, and no clone one base away is much larger.

Source material: PBMCs or T cells enriched from blood (not recorded which). The sequence joins TRBV9 to TRBJ1-2; 7 central bases correspond to TRBD1. This TCR derives from a woman in her sixties or seventies in a cohort exposed to, infected with or recovered from COVID-19 (not recorded which). The sequenced DNA: TGTGCCAGCAGCGTTACAGGGGCGGGCTATGGCTACACCTTC. Translated, it gives CASSVTGAGYGYTF.